These 13 T cell receptor beta chains originate from one sample sequenced in a study of T cells in Graves' hyperthyroidism and ophthalmopathy. From RNA transcripts, TCR beta CDR3 regions were amplified. First-round RT-PCR of the TCR CDR3 relied on the HTBI primer set. Each CDR3 protein is one row after TCRdb ran MiXCR on the multiplex PCR reads. Of some 500,000 distinct CDR3 sequences listed, 24% are singletons. The sequenced sample was blood. Receptors originate from a woman between 25 and 40 years old with Graves' ophthalmopathy.

In its sample, this clonotype was seen a few times. The chain links TRBV4-3 to TRBJ2-5; 10 nucleotides align to TRBD1. With 3 bases clipped from V and 5 bases from J, the junction kept 3 bases outside the gene matches. This CDR3 has 14 residues. The V gene's germline CDR1 is LGHNA and CDR2 YSLEER. CDR3 nucleotide sequence: TGCGCCAGCAGCCAGGGACAGGGGTGGGAGACCCAGTACTTC. Its protein product is CASSQGQGWETQYF.

A remark on this clonotype: A much larger clone is a single base away; this may be a read error. Given the absence of the conserved phenylalanine or tryptophan at the CDR3 end, a read error is likely. The chain uses TRBV12-3 or TRBV12-4 and TRBJ1-2; D is uncertain. The V and J ends lost 5 bases and 5 bases respectively, with 9 bases between them. The CDR3 has 12 amino acids. The CDR3 DNA follows: TGTGCCAGCAGTCATGGTTCATATGGCTACACCTAC. Translation: CASSHGSYGYTY.

This chain joins TRBV3-1 and TRBJ2-7; D not certain. V was shortened by 8 bases and J by 3 bases, with 8 bases between the two germline ends. There are 11 residues in the CDR3. Germline lookup yields CDR1 LGHDT and CDR2 YNNKEL (reference sequence). The CDR3, as DNA: TGTGCCAGCGTGGGCCTCTACGAGCAGTACTTC. Encoded protein: CASVGLYEQYF.

The V gene is TRBV24-1, the J gene TRBJ2-7; the D gene could be TRBD1 or TRBD2 (7 bases each). This CDR3 is 14 amino acids long. Trimming removed 3 bases from V and 5 bases from J, with 13 bases in between. Germline assignment: CDR1 KGHDR and CDR2 SFDVKD. The chain's CDR3 is CATSDASGGDEQYF. The CDR3 DNA is TGTGCCACCAGTGATGCCTCAGGGGGGGACGAGCAGTACTTC.

This clonotype has a handful of counts. The chain combines TRBV6-5 with TRBJ2-5; 12 bases line up with TRBD2. The CDR3 sequence is 16 residues long. CDR1 is MNHEY, CDR2 SVGAGI, per germline. V gave up 4 bases and J gave up 5 bases; unmatched junction bases: 8. The CDR3 protein is CASSSPTSGGAETQYF. The DNA for the CDR3 is TGTGCCAGCAGTTCCCCGACTAGCGGGGGAGCGGAGACCCAGTACTTC.

V and J are TRBV4-3 and TRBJ1-1; TRBD1 matches at 9 bases. Germline V gives CDR1 LGHNA, CDR2 YSLEER. The trim removed 4 bases at V and 1 base at J, leaving 13 bases unmatched. This CDR3 comprises 18 residues. The CDR3 spells CASSPGFRDRVWNTEAFF. CDR3 in DNA: TGCGCCAGCAGCCCTGGTTTCCGGGACAGGGTTTGGAACACTGAAGCTTTCTTT.

This clonotype was counted many times. V usage is TRBV12-3 or TRBV12-4 and J usage is TRBJ2-7; D is perhaps TRBD2 (6 bases). V was cut by 6 bases and J by 0 bases, with 12 bases left in between. The CDR3 length is 14 residues. CDR3 coding DNA: TGTGCCAGCAGGGACCGGGAGCGCTCCTACGAGCAGTACTTC. Translating gives CASRDRERSYEQYF.

The rearrangement uses TRBV14 and TRBJ2-7; D perhaps matches TRBD1 (7 bases). V lost 1 base to trimming and J lost 0 bases, with 13 bases between them. This CDR3 is 16 amino acids long. The germline gives CDR1 SGHDN, CDR2 FVKESK. This CDR3 reads CASSQGGTALSYEQYF. CDR3 nucleotides: TGTGCCAGCAGCCAAGGCGGGACAGCACTCTCCTACGAGCAGTACTTC.

CDR3 sequence: CASRASGQSYEQYF. CDR3 sequence (DNA): TGTGCCAGCAGGGCTAGCGGACAATCCTACGAGCAGTACTTC. The chain employs TRBV28 and TRBJ2-7, with TRBD2 identical over 7 bases. Germline V CDR1 and CDR2: MDHEN, SYDVKM. The CDR3 length is 14 residues. V shed 6 bases and J 1 base; nucleotides not matched to a gene: 6.

This clonotype was observed at least ten times. A much larger clone differs by one base, so this may be a read error. The V and J genes are TRBV7-2 and TRBJ1-5; D unclear. This CDR3 is built from 12 residues. Per germline, CDR1 SGHTA and CDR2 FQGNSA. CDR3 residues: CASSLGAQSQHF. The CDR3 DNA sequence: TGTGCCAGCAGCTTAGGGGCTCAGTCCCAGCATTTT.

The table lists this clonotype with many counts. A junction boundary mismatches the germline segment, possibly from a read error. The chain links TRBV2 to TRBJ1-6; 11 nucleotides agree with TRBD1. Looked up from germline, CDR1 is SNHLY and CDR2 is FYNNEI. The CDR3 sequence is 16 residues long. The CDR3 sequence is CASGTGGSSYNSPLHF. Written as DNA, the CDR3 is TGTGCCAGCGGGACAGGGGGGAGCTCCTATAATTCACCCCTTCACTTT.

This clonotype was picked up a small number of times. This rearrangement joins TRBV7-2 to TRBJ1-6; D ambiguous. This CDR3 is 14 amino acids long. V lost 7 bases and J 9 bases, leaving 16 bases between the germline ends. Germline-derived CDR1 and CDR2 are SGHTA and FQGNSA. The CDR3 here is CASTPGGSASPLHF. DNA for the CDR3: TGTGCCAGCACGCCCGGCGGGAGCGCTTCACCCCTCCACTTT. Together with reference TRBV7-2 and TRBJ1-6, the CDR3 gives the full variable domain: GAGVSQSPSNKVTEKGKDVELRCDPISGHTALYWYRQSLGQGLEFLIYFQGNSAPDKSGLPSDRFSAERTGGSVSTLTIQRTQQEDSAVYLCASTPGGSASPLHFGNGTRLTVT.

This clonotype was seen ten or more times. V is TRBV6-2 or TRBV6-3 and J is TRBJ1-5, with D maybe TRBD1 (6 bases). Trimming removed 6 bases from V and 0 bases from J, with 15 bases in between. Germline CDR1 is MNHEY and CDR2 is SVGEGT. This CDR3 spans 16 amino acids. CDR3 sequence reads: CASRLDFRGSNQPQHF. CDR3 bases: TGTGCCAGCAGGTTAGACTTCAGGGGTAGCAATCAGCCCCAGCATTTT.